These 20 T cell receptor beta chains share one sample of origin, sequenced in a study of CD8+ T cells in alopecia areata. TCR sequencing used cDNA made by reverse transcription of extracted RNA. Profiling relied on immunoSEQ multiplex PCR, and the TCRdb table lists in-frame clones only, not all of them. The sample has 130,000 to 150,000 clones, around 47% seen once. The sequencing input was CD4+ T cells sorted from blood. Every receptor here comes from a human donor with alopecia areata.

This clone has only a few counts. The rearrangement uses TRBV6-5 and TRBJ2-3, with 9 bases aligning to TRBD2. The CDR3 loop spans 14 amino acids. Germline V CDR1 and CDR2: MNHEY, SVGAGI. V lost 7 bases, J lost 9 bases, and 11 bases stayed unmatched. The CDR3 sequence is CASTPVAGGLTQYF. Written as DNA, the CDR3 is TGTGCCAGCACCCCCGTTGCGGGAGGGCTAACGCAGTATTTT.

The chain is built from TRBV29-1 and TRBJ2-1; 9 bases align to TRBD2. Germline lookup yields CDR1 SQVTM and CDR2 ANQGSEA. The length of the CDR3 is 15 residues. V shed 3 bases, J shed 6 bases, and the junction held 9 bases outside the gene matches. CDR3 amino acids: CSVEGLREGINEQFF. CDR3 bases: TGCAGCGTTGAGGGACTGCGGGAGGGTATCAATGAGCAGTTCTTC.

This chain links TRBV25-1 with TRBJ1-1; D is ambiguous. V was cut by 6 bases and J by 5 bases, with 16 bases left in between. CDR3 length: 14 amino acids. Germline loops: CDR1 MGHDK, CDR2 SYGVNS. The CDR3 DNA is TGTGCCAGCAGAAGAGACACCAGCGATACTGAAGCTTTCTTT. It yields the protein CASRRDTSDTEAFF.

The rearrangement links TRBV7-2 to TRBJ2-7; D gene ambiguous. Germline loops: CDR1 SGHTA, CDR2 FQGNSA. The V end lost 8 bases, the J end lost 6 bases, and 14 bases lay between the germline ends. The CDR3 contains 12 residues. The CDR3: CASASLRSEQYF. In DNA form, the CDR3 reads TGTGCCAGCGCATCCCTAAGGAGCGAGCAGTACTTC.

This clone turned up a few times. This rearrangement joins TRBV9 to TRBJ2-3; D ambiguous. Germline values: CDR1 SGDLS, CDR2 YYNGEE. The V end lost 3 bases, the J end lost 0 bases, and 5 bases lay between the germline ends. The CDR3 has 13 residues. The DNA of the CDR3 is TGTGCCAGCAGCGCCGACAGCACAGATACGCAGTATTTT. As protein: CASSADSTDTQYF.

With regard to this clone: A junction boundary mismatches the germline segment, possibly from a read error. The gene calls are TRBV30 and TRBJ1-3; 7 bases align to TRBD1. Per the germline V gene, CDR1 is GTSNPN and CDR2 is SVGIG (reference sequence). The CDR3 is 11 residues long. CDR3 nucleotides: TGTGCCTGGAGTCCCCAGACAGGGTTGAAATTT. It codes for CAWSPQTGLKF.

This clone occurred a few times. The chain carries TRBV5-6 and TRBJ2-5, with D perhaps matching TRBD1 or TRBD2 (5 bases each). Trimming pared 5 bases from V and 3 bases from J, leaving 14 bases between. The germline V gene encodes CDR1 SGHDT and CDR2 YYEEEE. The CDR3 has 14 residues. DNA of the CDR3: TGTGCCAGCAGAAGGGGACCGTTTAAAGAGACCCAGTACTTC. Protein product: CASRRGPFKETQYF.

Comment on this clone: Other DNA sequences in the sample encode the same CDR3. V usage is TRBV5-1 and J usage is TRBJ2-7; D might be TRBD1 or TRBD2, each matching 5 bases. The V end was cut by 1 base, the J end by 3 bases, with 8 bases between. This CDR3 is built from 13 residues. CDR1 SGHRS and CDR2 YFSETQ come from the germline V gene. The DNA for the CDR3 is TGCGCCAGCAGCTTGACAGGAGGCTACGAGCAGTACTTC. It translates to CASSLTGGYEQYF.

J is TRBJ2-3 and V is TRBV29-1, with TRBD2 matching 9 bases. Germline V lookup: CDR1 SQVTM, CDR2 ANQGSEA. The CDR3 is 15 residues long. Losses at the gene ends were 6 bases for V and 0 bases for J; bases not matched to a gene: 7. The CDR3: CSVISGSSSTDTQYF. In DNA, the CDR3 is TGCAGCGTGATTAGCGGGAGCTCGAGCACAGATACGCAGTATTTT.

This clone has only a few counts. The chain carries TRBV2 and TRBJ2-5; D unresolved. Per the germline V gene, CDR1 is SNHLY and CDR2 is FYNNEI. This CDR3 is built from 11 residues. V was clipped by 8 bases and J by 3 bases, with 7 bases between them. As DNA, the CDR3 is TGTGCCAGCGGAGAGGAAGAGACCCAGTACTTC. Its translation: CASGEEETQYF.

The sample holds a few counts of this clone. The chain joins TRBV10-2 to TRBJ2-3, with D unclear. This CDR3 region has 12 residues. Trimming cost V 10 bases and J 1 base, with 9 bases left between them. Germline CDR1 reads WSHSY; CDR2 reads SAAADI. This CDR3 is CATSSGTDTQYF. For the CDR3, the DNA is TGCGCCACCTCGAGTGGCACAGATACGCAGTATTTT.

The chain combines TRBV30 with TRBJ2-1; D unclear. Looked up from germline, CDR1 is GTSNPN and CDR2 is SVGIG (reference sequence). The CDR3 spans 10 residues. Trimming stripped 0 bases from V and 9 bases from J, with 3 bases between. CDR3 amino acids: CAWSVSEQFF. In nucleotides, the CDR3 is TGTGCCTGGAGTGTAAGTGAGCAGTTCTTC. The entire variable domain, with the rest obtained from reference TRBV30 and TRBJ2-1, is as follows: SQTIHQWPATLVQPVGSPLSLECTVEGTSNPNLYWYRQAAGRGLQLLFYSVGIGQISSEVPQNLSASRPQDRQFILSSKKLLLSDSGFYLCAWSVSEQFFGPGTRLTVL.

CDR3 loop: CASSPAGLNNEQFF. The CDR3 nucleotides read TGCGCCAGCAGTCCGGCCGGGCTAAACAATGAGCAGTTCTTC. The rearrangement uses TRBV5-1 and TRBJ2-1; D is uncertain. V was shortened by 5 bases and J by 5 bases, with 14 bases between the two germline ends. Germline CDR1 is SGHRS and CDR2 is YFSETQ. There are 14 residues in the CDR3. Using reference TRBV5-1 and TRBJ2-1 for the parts outside the CDR3, the full variable domain is KAGVTQTPRYLIKTRGQQVTLSCSPISGHRSVSWYQQTPGQGLQFLFEYFSETQRNKGNFPGRFSGRQFSNSRSEMNVSTLELGDSALYLCASSPAGLNNEQFFGPGTRLTVL.

In this sample, this clone turned up a few times. V and J are TRBV30 and TRBJ2-1, with 11 bases aligning to TRBD2. V lost 0 bases to trimming and J lost 2 bases; unmatched junction nucleotides: 3. This CDR3 comprises 16 residues. In germline, CDR1 is GTSNPN, CDR2 SVGIG (reference sequence). CDR3: CAWSVLTSGTYNEQFF. Written as DNA, the CDR3 is TGTGCCTGGAGTGTACTGACTAGCGGGACCTACAATGAGCAGTTCTTC.

This clone was detected a few times. The chain couples TRBV25-1 to TRBJ2-1; 11 bases line up with TRBD2. Germline trimming cut 3 bases from V and 0 bases from J; bases unmatched to any gene: 1. The CDR3 is 16 amino acids. Germline CDR1 reads MGHDK; CDR2 reads SYGVNS. CDR3 sequence reads: CASSDTSGSSYNEQFF. Written as DNA, the CDR3 is TGTGCCAGCAGTGATACTAGCGGGAGCTCCTACAATGAGCAGTTCTTC.

This clone was observed a few times. This chain joins TRBV28 and TRBJ2-2, with 7 bases identical to TRBD2. The CDR3 length is 15 residues. Per germline, CDR1 MDHEN and CDR2 SYDVKM. With V trimmed by 2 bases and J by 6 bases, 6 bases remained unmatched. The CDR3 coding sequence is TGTGCCAGCAGTTTAGCGGGAGTGGGGTCCGGGGAGCTGTTTTTT. Translating gives CASSLAGVGSGELFF.

This clone was observed a handful of times. The J gene is TRBJ2-7, the V gene TRBV29-1; 7 nucleotides match TRBD2. Trimming at V came to 2 bases and at J to 2 bases, leaving 15 bases not matched to a gene. The CDR3 covers 17 residues. Germline CDR1 SQVTM, CDR2 ANQGSEA. CDR3 sequence: CSVEIAGVTLKAYEQYF. In nucleotides, the CDR3 is TGCAGCGTTGAAATTGCGGGAGTGACCCTGAAGGCCTACGAGCAGTACTTC.

This clone was seen a handful of times. The chain recombines TRBV5-1 with TRBJ1-1; the D is unclear. The CDR3 loop spans 11 amino acids. Germline CDR1 is SGHRS and CDR2 is YFSETQ. Between the trimmed V and J ends, which lost 3 bases and 7 bases, there was a span of 7 bases. The CDR3 spells CASSSAYEAFF. CDR3 DNA: TGCGCCAGCAGCTCCGCCTATGAAGCTTTCTTT.

There are a few counts of this clone. The chain has TRBV30 and TRBJ2-1; 13 bases line up with TRBD2. The CDR3 covers 17 residues. J lost 7 bases, V lost 0 bases, and 9 bases had no gene match. Germline V lookup: CDR1 GTSNPN, CDR2 SVGIG (reference sequence). CDR3 nucleotides: TGTGCCTGGAGTGTAAAACTAGCGGGAGGGCCTTGGAATGAGCAGTTCTTC. It specifies CAWSVKLAGGPWNEQFF.

This clone was detected only once. The chain uses TRBV28 and TRBJ2-7; D not resolved. In germline, CDR1 is MDHEN, CDR2 SYDVKM. V was shortened by 2 bases and J by 6 bases, with 2 bases between the two germline ends. The CDR3 sequence is 10 residues long. The CDR3 sequence: CASSLVEQYF. The CDR3 coding sequence is TGTGCCAGCAGTTTAGTCGAGCAGTACTTC.